Below are 2 T cell receptor beta chains sequenced from a single sample in a study of blood T cells in healthy people across ages. The use of a sample-barcoded 5' primer and a J-beta primer mix characterized a second PCR of roughly 7 to 12 cycles. TCRdb called the 5' RACE reads again in MiXCR, with one record for every CDR3 protein. Counted here are some 930,000 distinct CDR3 sequences, 25% to 35% occurring once; the ten biggest clones make up 10%. In addition, the sample was reused for a study of T cells of mothers and their children.

Sequenced sample: blood. These receptor sequences come from a woman aged 40 to 55 in good health.

Many counts were recorded for this clonotype. The V gene is TRBV12-3 or TRBV12-4, the J gene TRBJ1-5; the match to TRBD1 covers 8 bases. V lost 6 bases and J lost 7; bases outside the gene matches: 11. There are 15 residues in the CDR3. The CDR3 protein is CASSQTQGGEQPQHF. CDR3 in DNA: TGTGCCAGCAGCCAAACACAGGGGGGCGAGCAGCCCCAGCATTTT.

The chain is built from TRBV3-1 and TRBJ1-2; no reliable D call. The germline V gene encodes CDR1 LGHDT and CDR2 YNNKEL (reference sequence). Trimming pared 2 bases from V and 8 bases from J, leaving 12 bases between. The CDR3 has 13 residues. CDR3 sequence: CASSQFPAGGYTF. Written as DNA, the CDR3 is TGTGCCAGCAGCCAATTCCCCGCGGGGGGCTACACCTTC.